This T cell receptor beta chain was captured in a study of blood T cell dynamics during melanoma immunotherapy. Regarding the study as a whole: Clones driving repertoire changes may be melanoma-specific or general immune activation.

With respect to this clone: Its cognate antigen is unknown.

Germline CDR1 is SGHVS and CDR2 is FQNEAQ. The ends were cut back, 1 base at V and 1 base at J, with 10 bases in the middle. The CDR3 is 15 residues long. The time point is: week 3, after first cycle of checkpoint inhibitor. Using immunoSEQ multiplex PCR, the repertoire was profiled, and TCRdb retains in-frame clones only, with some absent. The profile shows over 12,000 clones, around 85% of them singletons. The chain recombines TRBV7-8 with TRBJ1-2; D gene uncertain. This TCR came from a human donor with melanoma. Sequencing used blood, obtained from a patient treated with checkpoint blockade. The CDR3 loop is CASSLVRARNYGYTF. The CDR3 nucleotides read TGTGCCAGCAGCTTAGTTAGGGCCCGTAACTATGGCTACACCTTC.